This T cell receptor beta chain is drawn from a study of tumor-infiltrating lymphocytes in primary liver carcinoma. Turning to the study itself: Stage T1-T3 N0M0 and a size of about 4.2 to 10 cm characterized the tumors. Study conclusions and caveats: Relative to blood, tumors carried a significantly larger fraction of the repertoire in their top 250 clones (p = 0.039). Tumor-blood pairs (like tumor-adjacent pairs) overlapped less than tumor region pairs did.

Unsorted bulk tissue of roughly 18-32 mg yielded co-extracted RNA and DNA. Enrolled patients were chronically infected with HBV and treatment-naive. In regard to this clonotype: Its antigen is still unknown. Mismatch with germline at one junction end may stem from a read error.

Priming with a constant-region primer yielded TCR beta cDNA from 500 ng total RNA. Modified slightly, ARM-PCR produced TCR beta libraries over three nested multiplex PCR rounds. TCRdb re-called the multiplex PCR reads with MiXCR, one entry per CDR3 protein. The data contain 80,000 or so distinct CDR3 sequences, 70% to 75% of them singletons. Input material: liver tumor tissue from sampling region 4. Regarding subset: tumor region T4, right-lateral pole. This clonotype was obtained from a woman aged 60 to 75 with primary liver carcinoma and hepatitis B virus infection.

CDR3 residues: CVSSPPGRGTYEQHF. In nucleotides, the CDR3 is TGTGTCAGCAGTCCGCCGGGTAGGGGGACCTACGAGCAGCACTTC. V usage is TRBV28 and J usage is TRBJ2-7; D perhaps matches TRBD1 (6 bases). From germline, CDR1 is MDHEN and CDR2 SYDVKM. This CDR3 comprises 15 residues.